This T cell receptor (beta chain) was retrieved from a study of beta chain features in type 1 diabetes. Regarding the study as a whole: Moderately but significantly shorter TCRB CDR3s were found in Type 1 diabetes patients in all four CD4+ subsets.

This clone turned up a few times. Its antigen is not identified. As every portion of the isolated RNA was reverse transcribed, the sequencing read expressed TCRB transcripts. The method was immunoSEQ multiplex PCR; TCRdb's version includes in-frame clones alone and lacks a portion of them. The data contain under 300,000 clones, approximately 11% of them singletons. The ends were cut back, 3 bases at V and 0 bases at J, with 16 bases in the middle. CDR1 is SGHTA, CDR2 FQGNSA, per germline. There are 17 residues in the CDR3. The source of this sequence is a man aged 25 to 40 with type 1 diabetes. Sequencing was carried out using naive CD4+ T cells from blood. The V gene is TRBV7-2, the J gene TRBJ2-3; D gene ambiguous. Here the CDR3 reads CASSFSYATPSTDTQYF. The CDR3 nucleotides read TGTGCCAGCAGCTTTTCTTACGCGACTCCTAGCACAGATACGCAGTATTTT.